This entry lists 26 T cell receptor beta chains sequenced from one sample in a study of blood T cell repertoires in COVID-19. The protocol was immunoSEQ multiplex PCR, while the TCRdb copy is restricted to in-frame clones and leaves out a portion. The table includes about 440,000 clones, about 91% detected once. Sequencing was carried out using peripheral blood. The receptors were gathered from a woman between 45 and 60 years old with COVID-19, enrolled during active disease.

The chain couples TRBV3-1 (or the pseudogene TRBV3-2) to TRBJ2-7; possibly TRBD2 for D (7 bases). Germline V gene data show CDR1 as LGHDT and CDR2 as YNNKEL (reference sequence). Trimming stripped 0 bases from V and 7 bases from J, with 22 bases between. The CDR3 loop spans 17 amino acids. CDR3 region: CASSQEGAGTTRGEQYF. The CDR3 bases are TGTGCCAGCAGCCAAGAGGGGGCCGGGACTACAAGAGGGGAGCAGTACTTC.

The rearrangement uses TRBV28 and TRBJ1-3, with D possibly matching TRBD1 (6 bases). CDR1 is MDHEN and CDR2 is SYDVKM in the germline V gene. The CDR3 spans 15 residues. V was trimmed by 3 bases and J by 0 bases, leaving 9 bases between them. The CDR3 loop reads CASSFRGNSGNTIYF. DNA for the CDR3: TGTGCCAGCAGTTTCAGGGGTAACTCTGGAAACACCATATATTTT.

J is TRBJ1-2 and V is TRBV21-1; TRBD1, the D gene given by the table, was not confirmed from the DNA. TRBV21-1 is designated a pseudogene. There are 13 residues in the CDR3. The CDR3: CASSTDNRHGYTF. CDR3 in DNA: TGTGCCAGCAGCACAGACAACCGGCATGGCTACACCTTC.

This sequence joins TRBV6-1 and TRBJ1-1; D is perhaps TRBD1 (6 bases). V was trimmed by 1 base and J by 9 bases, leaving 12 bases between them. Germline CDR1 reads MNHNS; CDR2 reads SASEGT. CDR3 length: 13 amino acids. The CDR3 reads CASSEVVRGKAFF. As DNA, the CDR3 is TGTGCCAGCAGTGAAGTGGTGAGGGGGAAAGCTTTCTTT.

There are many counts of this clone. CDR3 loop: CAISESKKGDQPQHF. CDR3 DNA: TGTGCCATCAGTGAGTCGAAAAAGGGAGATCAGCCCCAGCATTTT. This sequence joins TRBV10-3 and TRBJ1-5, with D hard to call. The length of the CDR3 is 15 residues. CDR1 ENHRY and CDR2 SYGVKD come from the germline V gene. Trimming removed 0 bases at V and 5 bases at J, with 11 bases between.

The chain is built from TRBV20-1 and TRBJ1-1, with D maybe TRBD1 (6 bases). This CDR3 contains 13 residues. With 3 bases removed from V and 3 bases from J, the gap between germline ends came to 11 bases. The germline gives CDR1 DFQATT, CDR2 SNEGSKA (reference sequence). The CDR3 nucleotides are TGCAGTGCTAGTAAGTCAGGGGACACTGAAGCTTTCTTT. Translated: CSASKSGDTEAFF.

This clone was detected once. This chain connects TRBV2 to TRBJ1-3; D unclear. V dropped 3 bases and J dropped 4 bases, with 7 bases sitting between them. CDR1 and CDR2 (germline): SNHLY, FYNNEI. This CDR3 is 13 amino acids long. The DNA for the CDR3 is TGTGCCAGCAGTGAGTACAACGGAAACACCATATATTTT. It codes for CASSEYNGNTIYF.

The chain is built from TRBV2 and TRBJ1-2, with a possible D match to TRBD1 (6 bases). This CDR3 region has 14 residues. CDR1 and CDR2 (germline): SNHLY, FYNNEI. Trimming removed 5 bases at V and 4 bases at J, with 14 bases between. The CDR3 sequence: CASSWTEVGYGYTF. For the CDR3, the DNA is TGTGCCAGCAGTTGGACAGAGGTGGGCTATGGCTACACCTTC.

The V call is TRBV30, the J call TRBJ1-6, with D possibly matching TRBD1 (5 bases). The CDR3 is 12 residues long. CDR1 is GTSNPN and CDR2 is SVGIG in the germline V gene (reference sequence). The V gene lost 8 bases and the J gene lost 5 bases, with 10 bases spanning the gap. The CDR3 loop is CAVQENNSPLHF. In DNA, the CDR3 is TGTGCCGTACAGGAGAATAATTCACCCCTCCACTTT.

J is TRBJ2-1 and V is TRBV28, with 7 bases fitting TRBD1. V lost 5 bases and J lost 8; bases outside the gene matches: 12. Per the germline V gene, CDR1 is MDHEN and CDR2 is SYDVKM. The length of the CDR3 is 15 residues. This chain's CDR3 is CASSPPDRRLDEQFF. The CDR3, as DNA: TGTGCCAGCAGTCCCCCGGACAGGAGATTGGATGAGCAGTTCTTC. Together with reference TRBV28 and TRBJ2-1, the CDR3 gives the full variable domain: DVKVTQSSRYLVKRTGEKVFLECVQDMDHENMFWYRQDPGLGLRLIYFSYDVKMKEKGDIPEGYSVSREKKERFSLILESASTNQTSMYLCASSPPDRRLDEQFFGPGTRLTVL.

The chain combines TRBV21-1 with TRBJ2-3; the table names TRBD1, a call not compared with the DNA. TRBV21-1 is assigned pseudogene status. This CDR3 is built from 15 residues. In DNA form, the CDR3 reads TGTGCCAGCACCCCGCGGGACAGGGCGACAGATACGCAGTATTTT. It yields the protein CASTPRDRATDTQYF.

The V call is TRBV6-5, the J call TRBJ2-7, with 9 bases that match TRBD1. The CDR3 is 15 amino acids. The V segment lost 7 bases and the J segment 4 bases; nucleotides outside the gene matches: 11. Germline CDR1 MNHEY, CDR2 SVGAGI. The CDR3 region is CASTIVQGASYEQYF. DNA of the CDR3: TGTGCCAGCACAATAGTACAGGGGGCGTCGTACGAGCAGTACTTC.

The J gene is TRBJ2-1, the V gene TRBV5-1; TRBD2 matches 11 bases. Germline V gives CDR1 SGHRS, CDR2 YFSETQ. The CDR3 runs 17 residues. With 0 bases clipped from V and 0 bases from J, the junction kept 2 bases outside the gene matches. CDR3 bases: TGCGCCAGCAGCTTGGTTACTAGCGGGGGCTCCTACAATGAGCAGTTCTTC. Residues: CASSLVTSGGSYNEQFF.

The sample holds one count of this clone. The chain uses TRBV5-1 and TRBJ2-1; 9 bases align to TRBD2. This CDR3 has 15 amino acids. Losses at the gene ends were 3 bases for V and 2 bases for J; bases not matched to a gene: 3. Germline CDR1 reads SGHRS; CDR2 reads YFSETQ. The CDR3 coding sequence is TGCGCCAGCAGCTCCGCTAGCGGGGCCTACAATGAGCAGTTCTTC. It is translated as CASSSASGAYNEQFF.

This clone was recorded only once. The chain combines TRBV30 with TRBJ1-1; the D is unclear. Germline values: CDR1 GTSNPN, CDR2 SVGIG (reference sequence). The CDR3 is 13 amino acids. V lost 3 bases and J 2 bases, leaving 10 bases between the germline ends. CDR3 amino acids: CAWRAGFNTEAFF. The CDR3 nucleotides are TGTGCCTGGAGGGCTGGCTTCAACACTGAAGCTTTCTTT. The whole variable domain, remainder taken from reference TRBV30 and TRBJ1-1, is SQTIHQWPATLVQPVGSPLSLECTVEGTSNPNLYWYRQAAGRGLQLLFYSVGIGQISSEVPQNLSASRPQDRQFILSSKKLLLSDSGFYLCAWRAGFNTEAFFGQGTRLTVV.

This chain joins TRBV27 and TRBJ1-5; D uncertain. This CDR3 spans 15 amino acids. In germline, CDR1 is MNHEY, CDR2 SMNVEV (reference sequence). V was shortened by 8 bases and J by 4 bases, with 18 bases between the two germline ends. DNA of the CDR3: TGTGCCAGCGGCCCGACACTGGCTGGGAATCAGCCCCAGCATTTT. It specifies CASGPTLAGNQPQHF.

This clone was recorded once. V gene TRBV9 combines with J gene TRBJ2-2, with a weak D call TRBD2 (5 bases). The ends were cut back, 4 bases at V and 2 bases at J, with 18 bases in the middle. Germline V lookup: CDR1 SGDLS, CDR2 YYNGEE. CDR3 length equals 17 residues. CDR3 nucleotides: TGTGCCAGCAGCACCCCGGGGAAATTGGGTAACACCGGGGAGCTGTTTTTT. Protein sequence: CASSTPGKLGNTGELFF.

The V and J genes are TRBV5-6 and TRBJ1-1, with 8 bases identical to TRBD1. Germline loops: CDR1 SGHDT, CDR2 YYEEEE. This CDR3 is built from 16 residues. The V segment lost 4 bases and the J segment 3 bases; nucleotides outside the gene matches: 11. The CDR3 DNA follows: TGTGCCAGCAGCGTTTACAGGGGGAGTTTAGACACTGAAGCTTTCTTT. Its translation is CASSVYRGSLDTEAFF.

The gene calls are TRBV25-1 and TRBJ2-1, with TRBD2 matching 11 bases. The V gene's germline CDR1 is MGHDK and CDR2 SYGVNS. The CDR3 is 15 residues long. V gave up 10 bases and J gave up 0 bases; unmatched junction bases: 5. CDR3 protein: CATGLAEPSYNEQFF. The CDR3 bases are TGTGCCACGGGACTAGCGGAGCCCTCCTACAATGAGCAGTTCTTC.

This chain links TRBV11-2 with TRBJ2-4; 8 bases are shared with TRBD1. Germline trimming cut 5 bases from V and 6 bases from J; bases unmatched to any gene: 6. The CDR3 spans 14 residues. The germline gives CDR1 SGHAT, CDR2 FQNNGV. CDR3 DNA sequence: TGTGCCAGCAGCCTCGACAGGGGAGCAAACATTCAGTACTTC. Translated, it gives CASSLDRGANIQYF.

The chain is built from TRBV10-2 and TRBJ2-3, with 8 bases identical to TRBD2. The V gene's germline CDR1 is WSHSY and CDR2 SAAADI. The CDR3 loop spans 16 amino acids. V gave up 7 bases and J gave up 6 bases; unmatched junction bases: 15. The CDR3 region has the DNA TGCGCCAGCAAAATTACCGGGACTAGTGGAGGTGATACGCAGTATTTT. Amino acid sequence: CASKITGTSGGDTQYF.

This chain links TRBV2 with TRBJ2-1, with 9 nucleotides matching TRBD2. The CDR3 loop spans 15 amino acids. V shed 4 bases, J shed 10 bases, and the junction held 11 bases outside the gene matches. Germline CDR1 SNHLY, CDR2 FYNNEI. CDR3 residues: CASSASGAGGREQFF. Written as DNA, the CDR3 is TGTGCCAGCAGTGCTAGCGGGGCAGGAGGAAGGGAGCAGTTCTTC.

The chain couples TRBV12-3 or TRBV12-4 to TRBJ1-1; D gene unclear. This CDR3 comprises 13 residues. V was cut by 3 bases and J by 7 bases, with 12 bases left in between. The CDR3 bases are TGTGCCAGCAGTTTTGGCCCGGGAGGTGAAGCTTTCTTT. Amino acid sequence: CASSFGPGGEAFF.

This clone was detected only once. The chain uses TRBV6-6 and TRBJ1-3; possibly TRBD1 for D (5 bases). Trimming took off 2 bases at V and 3 bases at J, with 14 bases between the two ends. The CDR3 contains 16 residues. Per germline, CDR1 MNHNY and CDR2 SVGAGI (reference sequence). This CDR3 is CASSYGQGLGGNTIYF. The CDR3 DNA sequence: TGTGCCAGCAGTTACGGGCAGGGTCTTGGTGGAAACACCATATATTTT.

J is TRBJ1-1 and V is TRBV27; the D is unclear. The CDR3 has 13 residues. In germline, CDR1 is MNHEY, CDR2 SMNVEV (reference sequence). Deletions cut 6 bases from V and 5 bases from J, with 13 bases between. In DNA form, the CDR3 reads TGTGCCAGCAGATCGAGGGCGGGGACTGAAGCTTTCTTT. Amino acid sequence: CASRSRAGTEAFF.

The chain couples TRBV27 to TRBJ1-2, with TRBD1 identical over 7 bases. After removal of 3 bases from V and 7 bases from J, the junction contained 8 bases not matched to a gene. Germline CDR1 reads MNHEY; CDR2 reads SMNVEV (reference sequence). This CDR3 is 14 amino acids long. CDR3 loop: CASSFNRGEGGYTF. DNA of the CDR3: TGTGCCAGCAGTTTTAACAGGGGTGAGGGTGGCTACACCTTC.